Listed here are 28 T cell receptor beta chains from one sample, sequenced in a study of T cells in Graves' hyperthyroidism and ophthalmopathy. RNA transcripts served as the template for amplifying TCR beta CDR3 regions. The HTBI set primed first-round TCR CDR3 RT-PCR. TCRdb used MiXCR to reprocess the multiplex PCR reads, holding one entry per CDR3 protein. The sample comprises roughly 510,000 distinct CDR3 sequences, less than 25% of which are singletons, and 26% rests with the top ten. Sequenced input: blood. All receptors come from a man between 18 and 29 years old with Graves' hyperthyroidism.

In regard to this clonotype: The junction differs from germline at one of its ends, possibly a read error. V gene TRBV19 combines with J gene TRBJ1-1; maybe TRBD1 (6 bases). CDR1 is LNHDA and CDR2 is SQIVND in the germline V gene (reference sequence). The CDR3 has 15 amino acids. The CDR3 DNA follows: TGTGCCAGTAATTCCGGGGGCGCATTGGGGACTGAAGCTTTGTTT. This gives the protein CASNSGGALGTEALF. The whole variable domain, remainder taken from reference TRBV19 and TRBJ1-1, is DGGITQSPKYLFRKEGQNVTLSCEQNLNHDAMYWYRQDPGQGLRLIYYSQIVNDFQKGDIAEGYSVSREKKESFPLTVTSAQKNPTAFYLCASNSGGALGTEALFGQGTRLTVV.

This clonotype was counted at least ten times. V and J are TRBV28 and TRBJ1-5; no clear D. The V gene lost 3 bases and the J gene lost 0 bases, with 9 bases spanning the gap. Germline assignment: CDR1 MDHEN and CDR2 SYDVKM. This CDR3 spans 15 amino acids. For the CDR3, the DNA is TGTGCCAGCAGTTTCATCAGGCCTAGCAATCAGCCCCAGCATTTT. It encodes CASSFIRPSNQPQHF.

This clonotype has at least ten counts. The chain joins TRBV27 to TRBJ2-7; D may be TRBD2 (5 bases). The length of the CDR3 is 11 residues. V gave up 5 bases and J gave up 11 bases, with 13 bases separating them. Germline V gene lookup returns CDR1 MNHEY and CDR2 SMNVEV (reference sequence). DNA for the CDR3: TGTGCCAGCAGTACCTCCGGGATAGAGTACTTC. It is translated as CASSTSGIEYF.

This clonotype has more than one count but fewer than ten. The chain employs TRBV12-3 or TRBV12-4 and TRBJ2-7; D is possibly TRBD2 (6 bases). The CDR3 has 15 residues. V was cut by 5 bases and J by 2 bases, with 16 bases left in between. The CDR3 sequence is CASSPHAGSPYEQYF. In DNA form, the CDR3 reads TGTGCCAGCAGTCCGCATGCGGGGTCCCCCTACGAGCAGTACTTC.

This clonotype was detected ten times or more. The rearrangement joins TRBV6-1 to TRBJ2-2; TRBD1 is a possible D gene (5 bases). This CDR3 spans 14 amino acids. Germline loops: CDR1 MNHNS, CDR2 SASEGT. Deletions cut 10 bases from V and 4 bases from J, with 16 bases between. This CDR3 reads CATSPGHGTGELFF. The CDR3 DNA reads TGTGCCACCTCCCCAGGGCACGGCACCGGGGAGCTGTTTTTT.

This clonotype was observed a few times. This chain links TRBV12-3 or TRBV12-4 with TRBJ2-2; tentatively, D is TRBD1 or TRBD2 (5 bases each). Trimming took off 6 bases at V and 2 bases at J, with 13 bases between the two ends. There are 15 residues in the CDR3. CDR3 bases: TGTGCCAGCAGGGGGACGGCCGAAAACACCGGGGAGCTGTTTTTT. This gives the protein CASRGTAENTGELFF.

This clonotype was found many times. The chain recombines TRBV11-2 with TRBJ2-5; D call uncertain. The CDR3 loop spans 14 amino acids. V gave up 0 bases and J gave up 5 bases, with 10 bases separating them. From germline, CDR1 is SGHAT and CDR2 FQNNGV. CDR3 protein: CASSLDSASETQYF. CDR3 bases: TGTGCCAGCAGCTTAGATTCGGCTTCGGAGACCCAGTACTTC.

The CDR3 DNA reads TGTGCCAGCAGTCCGCTCCTTTTTGGCTACACCTTC. Translating it yields CASSPLLFGYTF. The rearrangement joins TRBV12-3 or TRBV12-4 to TRBJ1-2; D remains unclear. Between the trimmed V and J ends, which lost 5 bases and 7 bases, there was a span of 11 bases. This CDR3 spans 12 amino acids.

This clonotype was seen a few times. The chain combines TRBV29-1 with TRBJ1-1, with D possibly being TRBD1 (6 bases). Germline values: CDR1 SQVTM, CDR2 ANQGSEA. The CDR3 spans 12 residues. V lost 7 bases and J 2 bases, leaving 11 bases between the germline ends. The CDR3 DNA is TGCAGCGCCCGACAGGCCAACACTGAAGCTTTCTTT. Its protein is CSARQANTEAFF. Using reference TRBV29-1 and TRBJ1-1 for the parts outside the CDR3, the full variable domain is SAVISQKPSRDICQRGTSLTIQCQVDSQVTMMFWYRQQPGQSLTLIATANQGSEATYESGFVIDKFPISRPNLTFSTLTVSNMSPEDSSIYLCSARQANTEAFFGQGTRLTVV.

The chain has TRBV12-3 or TRBV12-4 and TRBJ1-2, with D hard to call. V gave up 1 base and J gave up 8 bases, with 20 bases separating them. CDR3 size: 16 residues. CDR3 loop: CASSLVVGGGLKGYTF. The CDR3 DNA sequence: TGTGCCAGCAGTTTAGTGGTTGGAGGTGGGTTGAAAGGCTACACCTTC.

This clonotype showed up just a few times. The chain employs TRBV5-1 and TRBJ2-2; no clear D. This CDR3 has 15 residues. The germline CDR1 and CDR2 sequences are SGHRS and YFSETQ. V was shortened by 0 bases and J by 7 bases, with 13 bases between the two germline ends. The CDR3 spells CASSLDFPSDGELFF. The CDR3 nucleotides are TGCGCCAGCAGCTTGGACTTCCCCAGTGACGGGGAGCTGTTTTTT. The variable domain in full, completed from reference TRBV5-1 and TRBJ2-2, reads KAGVTQTPRYLIKTRGQQVTLSCSPISGHRSVSWYQQTPGQGLQFLFEYFSETQRNKGNFPGRFSGRQFSNSRSEMNVSTLELGDSALYLCASSLDFPSDGELFFGEGSRLTVL.

This clonotype was seen many times. The chain recombines TRBV28 with TRBJ2-7, with TRBD2 as a possible D gene (6 bases). The CDR3 runs 16 residues. V was shortened by 6 bases and J by 3 bases, with 21 bases between the two germline ends. Germline V CDR1 and CDR2: MDHEN, SYDVKM. The CDR3 DNA follows: TGTGCCAGCAGCCCTACTTCGCGGGGCCCTTTCTACGAGCAGTACTTC. Translated: CASSPTSRGPFYEQYF.

A few counts support this clonotype. V and J are TRBV12-3 or TRBV12-4 and TRBJ1-3; TRBD1 might be the D (6 bases). CDR3 length equals 15 residues. V gave up 5 bases and J gave up 0 bases, with 11 bases separating them. The chain's CDR3 is CASSPRGFSGNTIYF. The CDR3 DNA sequence: TGTGCCAGCAGTCCCAGGGGCTTCTCTGGAAACACCATATATTTT.

This clonotype was counted many times. The junction departs from the called germline gene at one end, perhaps through a read error. The CDR3 region is CASSGQGGGYEQHF. CDR3 in DNA: TGTGCCAGCAGTGGACAGGGGGGGGGATACGAGCAGCACTTC. The chain is built from TRBV28 and TRBJ2-7, with TRBD1 identical over 10 bases. This CDR3 has 14 residues. Germline CDR1 is MDHEN and CDR2 is SYDVKM.

V and J are TRBV13 and TRBJ2-7; the D gene is possibly TRBD1 (5 bases). This CDR3 is built from 18 residues. CDR1 and CDR2 (germline): PRHDT, FYEKMQ (reference sequence). Trimming removed 0 bases from V and 3 bases from J, with 21 bases in between. CDR3: CASSLGLLGQGKGYEQYF. The DNA of the CDR3 is TGTGCCAGCAGCTTAGGCCTTTTGGGGCAGGGTAAGGGCTACGAGCAGTACTTC.

This clonotype came up a few times. This chain connects TRBV5-1 to TRBJ1-1, with 9 bases fitting TRBD1. Per the germline V gene, CDR1 is SGHRS and CDR2 is YFSETQ. The junction had 3 bases not matched to a gene; V was cut back by 0 bases and J by 6 bases. CDR3 length equals 14 residues. CDR3 amino acids: CASSLGDRVSEAFF. Written as DNA, the CDR3 is TGCGCCAGCAGCTTGGGGGACAGGGTATCTGAAGCTTTCTTT.

At least ten counts were recorded for this clonotype. The CDR3 protein is CALNRPGGSTEAFF. The CDR3 nucleotides are TGTGCCCTCAACAGGCCGGGGGGGAGCACTGAAGCTTTCTTT. The chain employs TRBV12-3 or TRBV12-4 and TRBJ1-1; D is possibly TRBD1 (5 bases). The CDR3 has 14 residues. With 11 bases removed from V and 4 bases from J, the gap between germline ends came to 20 bases.

This clonotype was detected ten times or more. This chain uses TRBV24-1 with TRBJ1-5; D is perhaps TRBD1 (5 bases). V gave up 1 base and J gave up 2 bases, with 5 bases separating them. Per the germline V gene, CDR1 is KGHDR and CDR2 is SFDVKD. The CDR3 has 14 residues. The CDR3 protein is CATSDLQGNQPQHF. The CDR3 nucleotides read TGTGCCACCAGTGATTTACAGGGCAATCAGCCCCAGCATTTT.

This clonotype was recorded at least ten times. The chain has TRBV6-5 and TRBJ1-1; D is undetermined. Germline CDR1 reads MNHEY; CDR2 reads SVGAGI. This CDR3 region has 14 residues. The V end lost 4 bases, the J end lost 4 bases, and 13 bases lay between the germline ends. CDR3 DNA: TGTGCCAGCAGTTTCGTCCCTTTGGGCACTGAAGCTTTCTTT. Residues: CASSFVPLGTEAFF.

The sample holds many counts of this clonotype. V is TRBV9 and J is TRBJ1-2; 7 bases are a match to TRBD1. Germline-derived CDR1 and CDR2 are SGDLS and YYNGEE. With 4 bases clipped from V and 8 bases from J, the junction kept 11 bases outside the gene matches. The length of the CDR3 is 14 residues. CDR3 sequence (DNA): TGTGCCAGCAGCTCCGACGACAGGGTAGACGGCTACACCTTC. Protein: CASSSDDRVDGYTF.

This clonotype showed up just a few times. CDR3 amino acids: CASSYSGSMGNTEAFF. CDR3 in DNA: TGTGCCAGCAGTTACTCGGGGTCTATGGGGAACACTGAAGCTTTCTTT. The V call is TRBV6-5, the J call TRBJ1-1; no clear D. Trimming took 0 bases from V and 1 from J, leaving 12 bases between them. This CDR3 has 16 amino acids. Germline-derived CDR1 and CDR2 are MNHEY and SVGAGI.

The table lists this clonotype with a few counts. The chain couples TRBV19 to TRBJ1-1; 10 bases agree with TRBD1. With V trimmed by 5 bases and J by 6 bases, 9 bases remained unmatched. Per the germline V gene, CDR1 is LNHDA and CDR2 is SQIVND (reference sequence). CDR3 length: 15 amino acids. DNA for the CDR3: TGTGCCAGTAGTCCCAAAGACAGGGGGCTCCCTGAAGCTTTCTTT. Translating it yields CASSPKDRGLPEAFF. Complete variable domain (other parts from reference TRBV19 and TRBJ1-1): DGGITQSPKYLFRKEGQNVTLSCEQNLNHDAMYWYRQDPGQGLRLIYYSQIVNDFQKGDIAEGYSVSREKKESFPLTVTSAQKNPTAFYLCASSPKDRGLPEAFFGQGTRLTVV.

This clonotype was seen many times. The chain uses TRBV20-1 and TRBJ1-1; D may be TRBD1 (6 bases). The CDR3 length is 14 residues. The V and J ends lost 5 bases and 1 base respectively, with 14 bases between them. Germline loops: CDR1 DFQATT, CDR2 SNEGSKA (reference sequence). CDR3 nucleotide sequence: TGCAGTGCTTGGCACAGGGAGGGGAACACTGAAGCTTTCTTT. Translated, it gives CSAWHREGNTEAFF.

This chain connects TRBV14 to TRBJ2-2, with D possibly being TRBD1 or TRBD2 (5 bases each). Germline V gene data show CDR1 as SGHDN and CDR2 as FVKESK. CDR3 length: 18 amino acids. V lost 4 bases to trimming and J lost 4 bases, with 22 bases between them. The CDR3: CASSLGGRGVVGTGELFF. CDR3 in DNA: TGTGCCAGCAGCCTCGGAGGTCGGGGCGTGGTAGGCACCGGGGAGCTGTTTTTT.

This clonotype was counted only a few times. The chain carries TRBV5-1 and TRBJ1-5; tentatively, D is TRBD1 (6 bases). Trimming removed 0 bases from V and 7 bases from J, with 8 bases in between. This CDR3 is built from 13 residues. CDR1 is SGHRS, CDR2 YFSETQ, per germline. The CDR3 spells CASSLEGEQPQHF. The DNA for the CDR3 is TGCGCCAGCAGCTTGGAGGGGGAGCAGCCCCAGCATTTT.

This clonotype was seen repeatedly, ten times or more. The J gene is TRBJ2-2, the V gene TRBV12-5; D is possibly TRBD2 (6 bases). In germline, CDR1 is LGHNT, CDR2 FRNRAP. The CDR3 sequence is 16 residues long. The germline V and J ends were trimmed by 4 bases and 4 bases, with 16 bases remaining between them. DNA of the CDR3: TGTGCTAGTGGTTCCCCCGGCGGGGTGATCACCGGGGAGCTGTTTTTT. This sequence encodes CASGSPGGVITGELFF.

This clonotype has ten or more counts. The chain links TRBV30 to TRBJ1-1, with D possibly matching TRBD1 (5 bases). The CDR3 is 13 residues long. The germline gives CDR1 GTSNPN, CDR2 SVGIG (reference sequence). Deletions cut 1 base from V and 2 bases from J, with 8 bases between. The CDR3 region is CAWSGGRNTEAFF. CDR3 DNA: TGTGCCTGGAGTGGGGGCCGTAACACTGAAGCTTTCTTT.

This clonotype has a count of ten or more. In DNA form, the CDR3 reads TGTGCCAGCAGTGAGAGGAAAAACATTCAGTACTTC. Its protein is CASSERKNIQYF. The chain recombines TRBV2 with TRBJ2-4; no firm D call. This CDR3 is 12 amino acids long. Germline CDR1 is SNHLY and CDR2 is FYNNEI. V was pared by 3 bases and J by 4 bases, with 4 bases between.